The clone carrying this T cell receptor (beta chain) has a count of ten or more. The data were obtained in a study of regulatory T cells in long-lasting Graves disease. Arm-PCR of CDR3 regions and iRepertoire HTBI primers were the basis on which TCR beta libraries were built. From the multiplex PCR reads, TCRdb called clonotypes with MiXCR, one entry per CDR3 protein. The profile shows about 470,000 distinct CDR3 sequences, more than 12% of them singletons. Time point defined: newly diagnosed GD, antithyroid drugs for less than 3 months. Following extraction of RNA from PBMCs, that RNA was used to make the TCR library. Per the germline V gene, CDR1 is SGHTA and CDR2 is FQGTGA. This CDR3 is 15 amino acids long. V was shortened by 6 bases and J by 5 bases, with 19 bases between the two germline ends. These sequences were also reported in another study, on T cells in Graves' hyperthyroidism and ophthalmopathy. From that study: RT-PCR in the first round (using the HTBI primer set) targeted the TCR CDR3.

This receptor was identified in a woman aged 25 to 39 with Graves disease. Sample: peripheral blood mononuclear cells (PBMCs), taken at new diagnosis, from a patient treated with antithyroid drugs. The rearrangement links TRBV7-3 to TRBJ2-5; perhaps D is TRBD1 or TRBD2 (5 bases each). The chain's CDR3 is CASSRFSSEGETQYF. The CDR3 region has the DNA TGTGCCAGCAGTCGTTTCAGTTCCGAGGGGGAGACCCAGTACTTC.